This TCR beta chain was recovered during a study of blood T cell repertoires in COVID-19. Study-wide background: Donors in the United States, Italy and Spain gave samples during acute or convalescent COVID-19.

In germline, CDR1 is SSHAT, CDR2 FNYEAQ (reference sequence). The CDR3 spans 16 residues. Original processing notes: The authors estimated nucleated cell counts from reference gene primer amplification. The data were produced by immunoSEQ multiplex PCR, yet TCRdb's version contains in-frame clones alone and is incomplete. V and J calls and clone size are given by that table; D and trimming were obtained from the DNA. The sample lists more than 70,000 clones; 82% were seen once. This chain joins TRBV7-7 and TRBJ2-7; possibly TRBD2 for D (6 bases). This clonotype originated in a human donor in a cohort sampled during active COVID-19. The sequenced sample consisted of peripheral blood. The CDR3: CASSLAVPTRAEMGGV. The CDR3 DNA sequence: TGTGCTAGCAGCTTAGCGGTTCCGACCCGGGCCGAAATGGGGGGTGTC.